The 20 T cell receptor beta chains in this list originate from one sample, sequenced in a study of vaccination and CD4 T cells after COVID-19. Scientists ran DNA taken from cultured CD4+ T cells through the Oncomine TCR Beta short-read assay for sequencing. In TCRdb, the PCR reads were re-called with MiXCR into one record per CDR3 protein. The table records fewer than 15,000 distinct CDR3 sequences, roughly 62% of them present only once. These receptors' antigens are unknown. Treatment here: roughly ten-day PBMC culture with coronavirus spike peptide pools or control peptides (ViraFEST assay). Sequenced material: CD4+ T cells from blood, cultured in vitro. These receptors came from a human donor who had recovered from COVID-19.

This rearrangement joins TRBV20-1 to TRBJ1-2; a weak D match, TRBD1 (5 bases). Per germline, CDR1 DFQATT and CDR2 SNEGSKA (reference sequence). Trimming shortened V by 6 bases and J by 5 bases, and 16 bases separated the two germline ends. The CDR3 spans 13 residues. The CDR3 DNA is TGCAGTGCGCAGGAAGGAGCAGGGTATGGCTACACCTTC. Its translation is CSAQEGAGYGYTF.

This rearrangement joins TRBV10-1 to TRBJ1-5; no definite D call. From germline, CDR1 is WNHNN and CDR2 SYGVQD (reference sequence). The CDR3 has 12 residues. The CDR3 DNA is TGCCCCCGTGGGGATAGCAATCAGCCCCAGCATTTT. Translation gives CPRGDSNQPQHF.

The chain carries TRBV19 and TRBJ1-5; a weak D match, TRBD1 (5 bases). V dropped 5 bases and J dropped 7 bases, with 21 bases sitting between them. This CDR3 spans 16 amino acids. Germline V gives CDR1 LNHDA, CDR2 SQIVND (reference sequence). The CDR3 sequence is CASSPWAGQGGQPQHF. The CDR3, as DNA: TGTGCCAGTAGTCCATGGGCCGGGCAGGGTGGCCAGCCCCAGCATTTT.

Sample share makes this clonotype medium-sized. The chain joins TRBV20-1 to TRBJ2-5; 9 positions agree with TRBD2. Germline V gene sequence: CDR1 DFQATT, CDR2 SNEGSKA (reference sequence). The CDR3 is 15 amino acids. The V gene end was trimmed by 4 bases and the J gene end by 0 bases; junction bases not matched to a gene: 6. The CDR3 reads CSANPSGAYQETQYF. The CDR3 DNA follows: TGCAGTGCTAACCCTAGCGGGGCGTACCAAGAGACCCAGTACTTC.

The chain combines TRBV5-1 with TRBJ1-1; D is unresolved. The CDR3 extends over 16 amino acids. From germline, CDR1 is SGHRS and CDR2 YFSETQ. The V gene lost 6 bases and the J gene lost 0 bases, with 18 bases spanning the gap. CDR3 in DNA: TGCGCCAGCACCCCCATAGGCAGCGTCATGAACACTGAAGCTTTCTTT. Translated, it gives CASTPIGSVMNTEAFF.

In this sample, this clonotype turned up a few times. The chain recombines TRBV27 with TRBJ2-3, with D possibly being TRBD1 (5 bases). Trimming cost V 7 bases and J 3 bases, with 14 bases left between them. Germline assignment: CDR1 MNHEY and CDR2 SMNVEV (reference sequence). The CDR3 sequence is 14 residues long. The CDR3 DNA is TGTGCCAGCAACCTGGCCCAGGGAACAGATACGCAGTATTTT. Translating it yields CASNLAQGTDTQYF.

J is TRBJ2-7 and V is TRBV20-1; TRBD2 matches at 7 bases. Trimming took 0 bases from V and 2 from J; bases not matched to a gene: 10. This CDR3 has 16 amino acids. CDR1 and CDR2 from the germline V gene are DFQATT and SNEGSKA (reference sequence). The CDR3 reads CSARDEWGGATYEQYF. As DNA, the CDR3 is TGCAGTGCTAGAGATGAATGGGGGGGAGCCACCTACGAGCAGTACTTC.

The CDR3 reads CASSSWTGGQETQYF. The CDR3 DNA sequence: TGCGCCAGCAGCTCCTGGACAGGGGGCCAAGAGACCCAGTACTTC. The rearrangement uses TRBV5-1 and TRBJ2-5; 10 bases line up with TRBD1. Germline CDR1 and CDR2: SGHRS and YFSETQ. This CDR3 contains 15 residues. With V trimmed by 3 bases and J by 1 base, 3 bases remained unmatched.

This clonotype has more than one count but fewer than ten. This chain links TRBV6-1 with TRBJ2-3; 8 bases fit TRBD2. CDR1 and CDR2 (germline): MNHNS, SASEGT. The junction had 11 bases not matched to a gene; V was cut back by 2 bases and J by 4 bases. The CDR3 runs to 17 residues. CDR3 amino acids: CASSELPSGLMADTQYF. DNA for the CDR3: TGTGCCAGCAGTGAACTCCCTAGCGGGCTGATGGCAGATACGCAGTATTTT.

The J gene is TRBJ1-5, the V gene TRBV7-2; perhaps TRBD1 as D (5 bases). The V end lost 4 bases, the J end lost 5 bases, and 15 bases lay between the germline ends. The CDR3 loop spans 15 amino acids. CDR1 is SGHTA and CDR2 is FQGNSA in the germline V gene. The CDR3 DNA reads as TGTGCCAGCAGCTCATCCCCGGGACCCCATCAGCCCCAGCATTTT. It yields the protein CASSSSPGPHQPQHF.

This clonotype was counted a few times. V gene TRBV27 combines with J gene TRBJ1-5; 8 bases are shared with TRBD1. The CDR3 sequence is 14 residues long. V trimming: 5 bases; J trimming: 10 bases; junction bases outside the gene matches: 10. CDR1 is MNHEY, CDR2 SMNVEV, per germline (reference sequence). CDR3: CASSLNGQGDPQHF. The DNA of the CDR3 is TGTGCCAGCAGTCTAAATGGACAGGGAGACCCCCAGCATTTT.

The rearrangement links TRBV7-2 to TRBJ1-2; D unclear. V lost 3 bases, J lost 7 bases, and 9 bases lay in between. Germline V gene lookup returns CDR1 SGHTA and CDR2 FQGNSA. This CDR3 contains 12 residues. The CDR3 reads CASSFRGSGYTF. As DNA, the CDR3 is TGTGCCAGCAGCTTCCGAGGGTCTGGCTACACCTTC.

V usage is TRBV11-2 and J usage is TRBJ1-2; the match to TRBD1 covers 11 bases. CDR1 and CDR2 from the germline V gene are SGHAT and FQNNGV. The CDR3 runs to 17 residues. With V trimmed by 3 bases and J by 3 bases, 9 bases remained unmatched. In DNA, the CDR3 is TGTGCCAGCAGCTTGGATTCCGGGACAGGGGGGGACTATGGCTACACCTTC. As protein: CASSLDSGTGGDYGYTF. Using reference TRBV11-2 and TRBJ1-2 for the parts outside the CDR3, the full variable domain is EAGVAQSPRYKIIEKRQSVAFWCNPISGHATLYWYQQILGQGPKLLIQFQNNGVVDDSQLPKDRFSAERLKGVDSTLKIQPAKLEDSAVYLCASSLDSGTGGDYGYTFGSGTRLTVV.

This clonotype was detected once. The J gene is TRBJ1-1, the V gene TRBV20-1; possibly TRBD1 for D (6 bases). V dropped 0 bases and J dropped 1 base, with 18 bases sitting between them. The CDR3 is 17 amino acids. Germline-derived CDR1 and CDR2 are DFQATT and SNEGSKA (reference sequence). The CDR3 coding sequence is TGCAGTGCTAGAGACCTTTTGACAGGAGGGGCGAACACTGAAGCTTTCTTT. Protein: CSARDLLTGGANTEAFF.

This rearrangement joins TRBV7-9 to TRBJ1-2; D perhaps matches TRBD1 (6 bases). CDR3 length: 15 residues. The ends were cut back, 0 bases at V and 8 bases at J, with 16 bases in the middle. Germline V gene data show CDR1 as SEHNR and CDR2 as FQNEAQ (reference sequence). The CDR3 DNA reads TGTGCCAGCAGCTTAGCGCGGGGGCGGGGAGAGGGCTACACCTTC. Its translation: CASSLARGRGEGYTF.

The chain combines TRBV6-1 with TRBJ1-2; perhaps TRBD1 as D (5 bases). CDR1 and CDR2 from the germline V gene are MNHNS and SASEGT. The CDR3 runs to 14 residues. V was trimmed by 6 bases and J by 4 bases, leaving 15 bases between them. This CDR3 is CASSQPGPAYGYTF. The CDR3 nucleotides are TGTGCCAGCAGCCAACCGGGACCGGCCTATGGCTACACCTTC.

The chain uses TRBV5-1 and TRBJ1-6; possibly TRBD1 for D (5 bases). This CDR3 contains 14 residues. Germline V lookup: CDR1 SGHRS, CDR2 YFSETQ. V lost 0 bases to trimming and J lost 7 bases, with 8 bases between them. CDR3 sequence (DNA): TGCGCCAGCAGCTTGGCGGGACTAAATTCACCCCTCCACTTT. This encodes CASSLAGLNSPLHF.

This clonotype was counted only a few times. The J gene is TRBJ1-5, the V gene TRBV30; the match to TRBD1 covers 8 bases. CDR3 size: 12 residues. In germline, CDR1 is GTSNPN, CDR2 SVGIG (reference sequence). V lost 2 bases to trimming and J lost 11 bases; unmatched junction nucleotides: 5. Here the CDR3 DNA reads TGTGCCTGGAGTACCGGGACAGGATCCCAGCATTTT. Protein product: CAWSTGTGSQHF.

The chain uses TRBV7-3 and TRBJ1-3; tentatively, D is TRBD1 (6 bases). Per the germline V gene, CDR1 is SGHTA and CDR2 is FQGTGA. V lost 5 bases, J lost 4 bases, and 15 bases lay in between. The CDR3 totals 15 residues. The CDR3 reads CASSRSQGPGNTIYF. In nucleotides, the CDR3 is TGTGCCAGCAGCAGATCCCAGGGGCCGGGAAACACCATATATTTT.

The chain couples TRBV21-1 to TRBJ2-5; the listed D gene, TRBD2, was not tested against the DNA. TRBV21-1 is given as a pseudogene. This CDR3 comprises 18 residues. In DNA form, the CDR3 reads TGTGCCAGCAGCCCCCCCGAGACTAGCGGGCTGCGCGAAGAGACCCAGTACTTC. This encodes CASSPPETSGLREETQYF.